A selection of T cell receptor beta chains follows, all from one sample in a study of T cell repertoires in cytomegalovirus infection. Via MiXCR, TCRdb re-called the reads, giving one row per CDR3 protein. Of 640,000 or so distinct CDR3 sequences in the sample, around 35% were seen once. These receptors are not linked to any known antigen. The sample was cultured PBMCs, taken from culture after CMV antigen stimulation. These receptor sequences come from a human donor in good health (CMV status not recorded). Some clones in this sample may be carry-over from other donors' samples. Both conserved end residues are trimmed from each CDR3.

cdr3_length	v_call	cdr3_aa
14	TRBV27	ASSLLRAGGDDEQY
13	TRBV28	ASSRGGILNTEAF
15	TRBV28	ASSFIPGPYSNQPQH
14	TRBV12-3/TRBV12-4	ASSPGDRGPVNTIY
11	TRBV30	AWRRQGVETQY
12	TRBV7-2	ASNVGASDYGYT
10	TRBV7-2	ASSLRGRGYT
13	TRBV20-1	SVTTSGSSYNEQF
10	TRBV7-2	ASSLDRNTIY
12	TRBV6-2/TRBV6-3	ATYRTSDTDTQY